This record looks at one T cell receptor (beta chain) sequence and its context. Its antigen is not yet known. Coverage ceases 3 residues before the CDR3 finishes, and the germline J gene fills in the end. CDR1 and CDR2 were assigned from the germline V gene as SGDLS and YYNGEE. The CDR3 contains 14 residues, cysteine and phenylalanine counted. Sequencing covers 33 bases of the CDR3, shown here with the frame starting at base 1. V is shortened by 0 bases, J by 10 bases, and the region joining them spans 11 bases. This entry is derived from a study of TET2 disruption in CD19-targeted CAR T cells (dated by TCRdb to 2017 to 2018). Regarding the complete study: No additional inclusion criteria were applied, and the number of samples was determined by the original clinical trial design and by sample availability.

Deep sequencing of the TCR beta chain was done using the immunoSEQ assay. The authors' analysis ran thus. Only productive TCR beta rearrangements went into calculating clonotype frequencies. In TCRdb, the immuneACCESS table is reduced to in-frame sequences with V and J assigned. These tables do not hold every clone; where another copy was compared, an unresolved V gene accounts for under half, and the others remain unexplained. The V and J calls and clone size come from that table; D and trimming were worked out from the DNA. The table for this sample records 25,000 to 30,000 clones. The ten largest clones capture under 2.5% of the sample. In light of the paper, this sample's treatment or condition label describes: autologous CTL019 cells: CD19 CAR with 4-1BB and CD3 zeta domains. The CD19 CAR incorporated TCR zeta and 4-1BB costimulatory signaling domains. Leukapheresis was used to collect T cells from peripheral blood for manufacturing CTL019. The DNeasy Blood and Tissue Kit was used to extract genomic DNA from pre-infusion T cells, peripheral blood, or sorted post-infusion T cells.

Paper-wide results and their limitations: Conclusions about the CAR T cells of the patient were based on extensive analysis of a single subject.

The source material was CD8- CAR+ T cells sorted from cultured blood T cells, sampled for CD19 CAR T cell therapy. Per the publication, the cell subset or site label means: CD8-negative CAR-positive T cells from the infusion product. This chain is built from TRBV9 and TRBJ1-6; TRBD1 is a possible D gene, resting on 5 matching bases. The origin of this receptor is a man between 65 and 85 years old with chronic lymphocytic leukemia. CDR3 protein: CASSVAQGGSPLHF. The CDR3 DNA, read in part, is TGTGCCAGCAGCGTAGCCCAGGGTGGATCACCC.